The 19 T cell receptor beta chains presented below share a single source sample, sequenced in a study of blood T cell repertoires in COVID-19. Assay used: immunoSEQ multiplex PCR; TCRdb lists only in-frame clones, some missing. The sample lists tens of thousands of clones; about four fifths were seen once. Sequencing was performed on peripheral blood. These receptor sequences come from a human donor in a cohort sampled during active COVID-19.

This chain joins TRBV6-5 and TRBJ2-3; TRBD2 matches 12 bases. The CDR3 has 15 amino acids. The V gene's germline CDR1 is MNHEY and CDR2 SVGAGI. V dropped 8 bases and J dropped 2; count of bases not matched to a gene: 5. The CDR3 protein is CASGRLAGATDTQYF. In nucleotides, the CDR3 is TGTGCCAGCGGGAGACTAGCGGGGGCCACAGATACGCAGTATTTT.

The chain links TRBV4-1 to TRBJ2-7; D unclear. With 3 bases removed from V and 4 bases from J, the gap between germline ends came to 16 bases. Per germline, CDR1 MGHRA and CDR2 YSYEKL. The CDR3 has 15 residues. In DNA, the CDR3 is TGCGCCAGCAGCCATTTTCTCCAGGTTAGGTACGAGCAGTACTTC. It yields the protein CASSHFLQVRYEQYF.

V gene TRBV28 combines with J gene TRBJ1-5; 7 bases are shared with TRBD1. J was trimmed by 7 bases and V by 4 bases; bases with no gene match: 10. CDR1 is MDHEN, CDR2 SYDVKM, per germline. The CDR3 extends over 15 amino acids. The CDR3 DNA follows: TGTGCCAGCAGTTCTCCGGACAGGAGGGGGCAGCCCCAGCATTTT. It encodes CASSSPDRRGQPQHF.

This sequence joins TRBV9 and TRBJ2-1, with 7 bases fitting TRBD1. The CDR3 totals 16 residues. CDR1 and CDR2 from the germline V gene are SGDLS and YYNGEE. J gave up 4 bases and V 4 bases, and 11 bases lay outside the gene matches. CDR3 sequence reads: CASSQISGTAYNEQFF. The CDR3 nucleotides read TGTGCCAGCAGCCAAATTTCCGGGACAGCTTACAATGAGCAGTTCTTC.

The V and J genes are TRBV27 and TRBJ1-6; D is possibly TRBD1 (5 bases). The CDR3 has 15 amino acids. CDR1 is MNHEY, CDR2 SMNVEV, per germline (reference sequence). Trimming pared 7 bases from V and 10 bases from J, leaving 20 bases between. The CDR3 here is CASTLRLGGGSPLHF. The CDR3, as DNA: TGTGCCAGCACCTTACGTTTGGGGGGGGGATCACCCCTCCACTTT.

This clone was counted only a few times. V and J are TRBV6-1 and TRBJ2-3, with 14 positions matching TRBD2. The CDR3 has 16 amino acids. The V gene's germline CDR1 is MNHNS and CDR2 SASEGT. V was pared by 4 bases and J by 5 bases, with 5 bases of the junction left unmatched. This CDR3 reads CASSGGTSGGGDTQYF. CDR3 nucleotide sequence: TGTGCCAGCAGTGGAGGGACTAGCGGGGGAGGAGATACGCAGTATTTT.

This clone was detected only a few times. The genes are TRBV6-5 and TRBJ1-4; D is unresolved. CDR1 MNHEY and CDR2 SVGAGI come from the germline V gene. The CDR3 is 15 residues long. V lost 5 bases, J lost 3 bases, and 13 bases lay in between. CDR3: CASSPPGTSNEKLFF. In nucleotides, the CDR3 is TGTGCCAGCAGTCCCCCAGGAACATCTAATGAAAAACTGTTTTTT.

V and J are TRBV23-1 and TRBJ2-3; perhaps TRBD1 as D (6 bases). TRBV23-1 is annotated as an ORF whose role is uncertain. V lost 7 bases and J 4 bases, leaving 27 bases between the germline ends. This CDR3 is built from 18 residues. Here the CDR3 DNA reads TGCGCCAGCACAGAAGGGACAAAAGGTGGTCCTGGGGCAGATACGCAGTATTTT. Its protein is CASTEGTKGGPGADTQYF.

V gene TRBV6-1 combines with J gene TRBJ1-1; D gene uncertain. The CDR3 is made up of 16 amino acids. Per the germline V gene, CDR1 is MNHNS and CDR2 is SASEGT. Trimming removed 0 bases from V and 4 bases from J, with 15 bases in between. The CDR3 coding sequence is TGTGCCAGCAGTGAAGCGCTCGGGAGTGCGGGCACTGAAGCTTTCTTT. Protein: CASSEALGSAGTEAFF.

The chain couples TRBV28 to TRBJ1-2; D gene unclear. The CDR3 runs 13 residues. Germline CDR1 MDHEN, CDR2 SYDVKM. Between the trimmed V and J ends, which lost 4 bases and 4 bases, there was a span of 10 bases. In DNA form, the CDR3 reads TGTGCCAGCAGTTCCACAGTACCCTATGGCTACACCTTC. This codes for CASSSTVPYGYTF.

The CDR3 sequence: CASSQSLSGCSYEQYF. The CDR3 DNA reads as TGCGCCAGCAGTCAATCCCTATCAGGGTGCTCCTACGAGCAGTACTTC. The rearrangement links TRBV23-1 to TRBJ2-7; TRBD1 is a possible D gene (5 bases). TRBV23-1 is noted as an ORF with a role that remains uncertain. This CDR3 spans 16 amino acids. Deletions cut 0 bases from V and 0 bases from J, with 12 bases between.

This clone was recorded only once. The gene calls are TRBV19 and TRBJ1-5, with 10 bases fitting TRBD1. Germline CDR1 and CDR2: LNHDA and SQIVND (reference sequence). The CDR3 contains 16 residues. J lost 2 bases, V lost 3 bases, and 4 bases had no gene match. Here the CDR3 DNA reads TGTGCCAGTAGTATGGGGACAGGGGTAGGCAATCAGCCCCAGCATTTT. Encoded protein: CASSMGTGVGNQPQHF.

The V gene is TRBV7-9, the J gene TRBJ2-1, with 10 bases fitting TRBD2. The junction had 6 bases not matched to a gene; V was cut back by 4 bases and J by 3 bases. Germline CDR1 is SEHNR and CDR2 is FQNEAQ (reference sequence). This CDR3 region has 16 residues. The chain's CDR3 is CASSSRAGGDYNEQFF. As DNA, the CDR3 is TGTGCCAGCAGCTCCCGAGCGGGGGGGGACTACAATGAGCAGTTCTTC.

CDR3: CASSEGLAGTDTQYF. CDR3 nucleotide sequence: TGCGCCAGCAGTGAAGGACTAGCGGGCACAGATACGCAGTATTTT. This rearrangement joins TRBV10-1 to TRBJ2-3; 10 bases align to TRBD2. Germline lookup yields CDR1 WNHNN and CDR2 SYGVQD (reference sequence). Trimming cost V 3 bases and J 1 base; bases outside gene matches: 1. The CDR3 consists of 15 residues.

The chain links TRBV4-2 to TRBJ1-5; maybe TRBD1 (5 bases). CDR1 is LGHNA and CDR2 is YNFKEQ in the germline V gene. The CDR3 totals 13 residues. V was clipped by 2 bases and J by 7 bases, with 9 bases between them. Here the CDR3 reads CASSQFGGQPQHF. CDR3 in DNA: TGTGCCAGCAGCCAATTTGGGGGGCAGCCCCAGCATTTT.

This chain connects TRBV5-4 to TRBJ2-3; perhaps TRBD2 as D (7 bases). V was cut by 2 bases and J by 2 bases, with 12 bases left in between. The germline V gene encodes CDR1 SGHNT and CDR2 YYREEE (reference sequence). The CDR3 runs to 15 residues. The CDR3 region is CASSLGGGYTDTQYF. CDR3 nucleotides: TGTGCCAGCAGCTTAGGGGGGGGGTACACAGATACGCAGTATTTT.

CDR3 in DNA: TGTGCCTATGCACCGGACATAGAGCTCTCCCCTGATGGCTACACCTTC. It encodes CAYAPDIELSPDGYTF. V usage is TRBV30 and J usage is TRBJ1-2; TRBD1 is a possible D gene (5 bases). CDR1 and CDR2 (germline): GTSNPN, SVGIG (reference sequence). The V end lost 7 bases, the J end lost 6 bases, and 27 bases lay between the germline ends. This CDR3 comprises 16 residues.

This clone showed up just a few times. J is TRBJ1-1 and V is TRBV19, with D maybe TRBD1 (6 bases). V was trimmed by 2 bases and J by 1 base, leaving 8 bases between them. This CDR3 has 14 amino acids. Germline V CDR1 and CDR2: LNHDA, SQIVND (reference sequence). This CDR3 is CASSITGQNTEAFF. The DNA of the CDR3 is TGTGCCAGTAGTATAACAGGGCAGAACACTGAAGCTTTCTTT.

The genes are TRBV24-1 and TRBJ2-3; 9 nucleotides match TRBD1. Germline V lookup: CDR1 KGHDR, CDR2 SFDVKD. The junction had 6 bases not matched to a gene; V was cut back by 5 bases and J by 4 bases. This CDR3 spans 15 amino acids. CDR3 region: CATSALDRGADTQYF. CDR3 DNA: TGTGCCACCAGTGCCCTGGACAGGGGAGCAGATACGCAGTATTTT.